The source of this T cell receptor beta chain is a study of blood T cell repertoires in COVID-19 (dated by TCRdb to 2020 to 2021). Regarding the research as a whole: Samples from collaborators originated in the United States, Italy and Spain and spanned both the acute and convalescent phases of COVID-19. The prospective study material was composed of cDNA or gDNA derived from T cells, B-cell-depleted T cells, or PBMCs. The dataset comprised deeply sampled blood TCRbeta repertoires from subjects exposed to, actively infected with, or recovered from COVID-19. The repertoires were made available in a free public database intended to serve as a resource for research on the immune response to SARS-CoV-2. The samples were drawn from the first 160 participants of the ongoing ImmuneRACE study and from over 950 subjects provided by 6 global collaborators. The sample metadata nearly always contained a de-identified subject ID, COVID-19 status, age in years and sex. Where available, HLA class I and class II types were obtained from metadata supplied by the sample provider rather than from assay-based typing.

TCRbeta CDR3 regions were amplified from genomic DNA by means of the immunoSEQ Assay, a bias-controlled multiplex PCR. For the original study's pipeline: Within the assay, amplification of reference gene primers was used to estimate how many nucleated cells each sample contained. To quantify the absolute abundance of each unique TCRbeta CDR3 rearrangement, sequence reads were collapsed and filtered. Productive Simpson clonality was computed per sample as the square root of Simpson's diversity index over productive rearrangements. TCRdb carries this immuneACCESS record with in-frame sequences only. Its versions omit some clonotypes, under half of them owing to an unresolved V gene in the studies checked, with the rest unexplained. That table furnishes V, J and clone size, whereas the DNA furnished D and trimming. For this sample there are 200,000 to 300,000 clones; roughly 91% appear just once. Clones ranked in the top ten supply about 0.99% of the sample.

This clone came up a few times. The antigen it recognizes is unknown. Base qualities are not provided; no much larger clone lies one nucleotide away. Overall results and qualifications from the work: Clinical and demographic metadata were provided uncurated, with the amount varying by source and participant.

CDR3 length: 18 amino acids, cysteine to phenylalanine. Only the CDR3 part of the read is kept: 54 bases, read in frame from the first base. CDR1 and CDR2 are read off the germline V gene as KGHSH and LQKENI. The germline ends are 18 bases apart after V is trimmed by 3 bases and J by 0 bases. Another Seattle source contributed samples from volunteer blood donors who had recovered from COVID-19. Each collaborating institution followed its own protocols to collect whole blood in K2EDTA tubes. For TCRbeta analysis, collaborator samples were shipped as frozen whole blood, as isolated PBMCs, or as DNA extracted from either sample type.

The receptor comes from a woman aged 35 to 49 who had recovered from COVID-19. Sequencing was performed on peripheral blood. The chain was built from TRBV18 and TRBJ2-1, with the D gene not clear enough to name. Read as DNA, the sequence is TGTGCCAGCTCACCTCCCTCTAAACTACCCAGCTCCTACAATGAGCAGTTCTTC. Its amino acids are CASSPPSKLPSSYNEQFF.